This T cell receptor (beta chain) was retrieved from a study of blood T cell repertoires in COVID-19. Overall study: The United States, Italy and Spain were the sources of the acute and convalescent COVID-19 samples. PBMCs, B-cell-depleted T cells, or T cells were the source of the cDNA or gDNA that made up the material.

A single count supports this clone. The authors' processing: The assay estimated nucleated cells by amplifying reference gene primers. The data were produced by immunoSEQ multiplex PCR, yet TCRdb's version contains in-frame clones alone and is incomplete. The V and J calls and clone size come from that table; D and trimming were worked out from the DNA. The sample records approximately 90,000 clones, 85% being singletons. The germline CDR1 and CDR2 sequences are SGHAT and FQNNGV. The CDR3 contains 14 residues. Deletions cut 6 bases from V and 0 bases from J, with 8 bases between. The rearrangement links TRBV11-2 to TRBJ1-4; no clear D gene. Sequenced sample: peripheral blood. The receptor comes from a man older than 75 with acute or convalescent COVID-19. The CDR3 region is CASRATSTNEKLFF. The DNA of the CDR3 is TGTGCCAGCAGGGCGACTTCAACTAATGAAAAACTGTTTTTT.